The entry that follows covers one TCR beta chain sequence. Its antigen remains unknown. The authors ran a second PCR of roughly 7 to 11 cycles using a sample-barcoded 5' primer and a J-beta primer mix. Each cDNA molecule received a tag from a template-switch adaptor that had 12 random nucleotides. MiXCR was run by TCRdb on the 5' RACE reads, yielding one entry per CDR3 protein. This sample yields around 1.7 million distinct CDR3 sequences, of which over 25% are seen a single time; less than 9.5% belongs to the top ten. The sample belongs to a study of blood T cells in healthy people across ages. This CDR3 region has 15 residues. Trimming took 1 base from V and 2 from J, leaving 10 bases between them. Total RNA extracted from each sample amounted to at least 6 micrograms. Findings and caveats of the study: Whereas aged donors had fewer naive CD4+ cells, long-lived donors had more of them and higher diversity.

Input material: blood. The chain combines TRBV12-3 or TRBV12-4 with TRBJ2-3; the D gene is possibly TRBD2 (5 bases). The sequence came from a woman aged 30 to 39 in good health. CDR3 in amino acids: CASSLVLDYTDTQYF. The CDR3 DNA sequence: TGTGCCAGCAGTTTAGTTCTCGACTACACAGATACGCAGTATTTT.